This TCR beta chain was identified during a study of T cell changes during pregnancy in multiple sclerosis. CDR1 is SNHLY and CDR2 is FYNNEI in the germline V gene. The CDR3 runs 15 residues. Trimming took 1 base from V and 3 from J; bases not matched to a gene: 5. The assay was immunoSEQ multiplex PCR, and TCRdb's table has in-frame clones only and misses some. The sample shows some 87,000 clones, 85% to 95% of them seen only once. The clonotype originates from a female donor with multiple sclerosis, enrolled in a pregnancy study. The material was peripheral blood, obtained in the first trimester of pregnancy. V usage is TRBV2 and J usage is TRBJ1-1; 7 bases match TRBD1. The DNA of the CDR3 is TGTGCCAGCAGTGAAGAGGGGACAGTTTACACTGAAGCTTTCTTT. This codes for CASSEEGTVYTEAFF.